The rows below give T cell receptor beta chains drawn from one sample of a study of low-dose radiotherapy and immunotherapy resistance in tumors. TCRdb independently ran MiXCR on the reads; one entry per CDR3 protein. The sample shows 75,000 to 95,000 distinct CDR3 sequences, around 9.2% of them seen only once. Sequenced material: PBMCs, taken before treatment. The source is a male donor with prostate cancer. CDR3s include the opening cysteine and the closing phenylalanine or tryptophan. A D gene is named only where the DNA matches it firmly. Where a row states a size, it is once, few, many or the class of an expanded clone; other rows omit it.

v_call	d_call	j_call	clone_size	cdr3_aa	cdr3_nt
TRBV5-1	-	TRBJ1-1	many	CASSLDPVMNTEAFF	TGCGCCAGCAGCTTGGATCCAGTAATGAACACTGAAGCTTTCTTT
TRBV27	-	TRBJ2-6	many	CASSFVGSGANVLTF	TGTGCCAGCAGTTTTGTCGGCTCTGGGGCCAACGTCCTGACTTTC
TRBV4-3	TRBD2	TRBJ2-6	many	CASSPSGGEDSGANVLTF	TGCGCCAGCAGCCCGTCGGGGGGGGAGGACTCTGGGGCCAACGTCCTGACTTTC
TRBV20-1	-	TRBJ1-2	many	CSARPLGGLDGYTF	TGCAGTGCTCGACCTCTGGGAGGACTTGATGGCTACACCTTC
TRBV4-3	-	TRBJ2-2	many	CASSHSPGPNTGELFF	TGCGCCAGCAGCCATTCTCCGGGGCCTAACACCGGGGAGCTGTTTTTT
TRBV5-5	TRBD2	TRBJ2-2	many	CASSWSGTSSTGELFF	TGTGCCAGCAGCTGGAGCGGGACTAGCTCCACCGGGGAGCTGTTTTTT
TRBV12-3/TRBV12-4	TRBD1	TRBJ2-1	-	CATTAGGLNEQFF	TGTGCCACCACGGCAGGGGGATTGAATGAGCAGTTCTTC
TRBV10-3	-	TRBJ1-1	many	CAISEPGSGAEAFF	TGTGCCATCAGTGAGCCCGGGTCCGGCGCTGAAGCTTTCTTT
TRBV29-1	-	TRBJ2-7	many	CSVECQPYEQYF	TGCAGCGTTGAGTGTCAGCCCTACGAGCAGTACTTC
TRBV18	-	TRBJ2-3	-	CASSGQSTDTQYF	TGTGCCAGCTCAGGCCAGAGCACAGATACGCAGTATTTT
TRBV18	-	TRBJ1-3	many	CASSPPNMGSGNTIYF	TGTGCCAGCTCACCACCGAACATGGGCTCTGGAAACACCATATATTTT
TRBV28	-	TRBJ2-6	many	CASRELSGANVLTF	TGTGCCAGCAGGGAATTATCCGGGGCCAACGTCCTGACTTTC
TRBV25-1	-	TRBJ1-4	many	CASSKLGDEKLFF	TGTGCCAGCAGCAAATTAGGTGATGAAAAACTGTTTTTT
TRBV2	-	TRBJ2-5	many	CASSQTGTQYF	TGTGCCAGCAGCCAGACAGGGACCCAGTACTTC
TRBV9	-	TRBJ2-1	many	CASSVGAVGNEQFF	TGTGCCAGCAGCGTAGGTGCCGTAGGCAATGAGCAGTTCTTC
TRBV7-2	-	TRBJ2-1	many	CASSLASGNSYNEQFF	TGTGCCAGCAGCTTAGCTTCCGGGAACTCCTACAATGAGCAGTTCTTC
TRBV28	-	TRBJ1-1	many	CASGVEAFF	TGTGCCTCGGGGGTTGAAGCTTTCTTT
TRBV10-3	TRBD1	TRBJ1-6	-	CASKTGSGNNSPLHF	TGTGCCTCAAAGACAGGGTCGGGGAATAATTCACCCCTCCACTTT